This is a list of T cell receptor beta chains from one sample in a study of OX40 agonist ivuxolimab in advanced cancers. Data came from immunoSEQ multiplex PCR; TCRdb stores just in-frame clones and leaves some out. The data contain roughly 70,000 clones, about nine tenths of them seen just once; the ten biggest clones take up 2%. This specimen consisted of CD4+ or CD8+ T cells sorted from blood, obtained in a trial of the OX40 agonist ivuxolimab. Receptor source: an adult with an advanced solid tumor such as melanoma, head and neck, liver or kidney cancer. Each CDR3 is given with its conserved first and last residue. D genes are given only for firm matches. Some rows have no size entry. The others give once, few or many, or a class for an expanded clone.

d_gene: TRBD1
abundance: .
j_gene: TRBJ1-4
v_gene: TRBV7-2
len: 14
CDR3aa: CASSKPGQGGKLFF
CDR3nt: TGTGCCAGCAGCAAACCGGGACAGGGCGGAAAACTGTTTTTT

d_gene: .
abundance: .
j_gene: TRBJ2-1
v_gene: TRBV25-1
len: 16
CDR3aa: CASSEVNSGAYNEQFF
CDR3nt: TGTGCCAGCAGTGAAGTGAATAGCGGAGCCTACAATGAGCAGTTCTTC

d_gene: TRBD2
abundance: .
j_gene: TRBJ2-3
v_gene: TRBV30
len: 16
CDR3aa: CAWSLSGRTSTDTQYF
CDR3nt: TGTGCCTGGAGTCTTAGCGGGAGGACTAGCACAGATACGCAGTATTTT

d_gene: TRBD1
abundance: .
j_gene: TRBJ1-3
v_gene: TRBV18
len: 17
CDR3aa: CASSPMTGQGGRNTIYF
CDR3nt: TGTGCCAGCTCACCAATGACGGGACAGGGAGGAAGAAACACCATATATTTT

d_gene: TRBD2
abundance: once
j_gene: TRBJ2-1
v_gene: TRBV7-3
len: 17
CDR3aa: CASSSGRGLAGDNEQFF
CDR3nt: TGTGCCAGCAGCTCGGGGCGGGGACTAGCGGGAGACAATGAGCAGTTCTTC

d_gene: TRBD2
abundance: .
j_gene: TRBJ2-5
v_gene: TRBV18
len: 19
CDR3aa: CASSYFPSTGTSGQETQYF
CDR3nt: TGTGCCAGCTCATACTTTCCCTCAACCGGGACTAGCGGCCAAGAGACCCAGTACTTC

d_gene: .
abundance: .
j_gene: TRBJ2-6
v_gene: TRBV27
len: 16
CDR3aa: CASSLSVGPGANVLTF
CDR3nt: TGTGCCAGCAGTTTATCGGTAGGGCCTGGGGCCAACGTCCTGACTTTC

d_gene: .
abundance: .
j_gene: TRBJ2-7
v_gene: TRBV6-1
len: 12
CDR3aa: CASRKGRYEQYF
CDR3nt: TGTGCCAGCAGAAAGGGACGGTACGAGCAGTACTTC

d_gene: TRBD1
abundance: .
j_gene: TRBJ2-7
v_gene: TRBV6-5
len: 15
CDR3aa: CASSYSRQGFYEQYF
CDR3nt: TGTGCCAGCAGTTACTCGAGACAGGGATTCTACGAGCAGTACTTC

d_gene: .
abundance: .
j_gene: TRBJ1-1
v_gene: TRBV7-6
len: 13
CDR3aa: CASSLTVNTEAFF
CDR3nt: TGTGCCAGCAGCTTAACAGTGAACACTGAAGCTTTCTTT

d_gene: .
abundance: .
j_gene: TRBJ2-2
v_gene: TRBV28
len: 15
CDR3aa: CASSFGGGNTGELFF
CDR3nt: TGTGCCAGCAGTTTTGGGGGCGGTAACACCGGGGAGCTGTTTTTT

d_gene: .
abundance: .
j_gene: TRBJ2-2
v_gene: TRBV4-1
len: 18
CDR3aa: CASSQSRLGRLDTGELFF
CDR3nt: TGCGCCAGCAGCCAGAGTAGATTAGGGAGATTGGACACCGGGGAGCTGTTTTTT

d_gene: .
abundance: few
j_gene: TRBJ1-2
v_gene: TRBV19
len: 17
CDR3aa: CASFSIRGDGENYGYTF
CDR3nt: TGTGCCAGTTTTAGCATACGGGGGGACGGCGAGAACTATGGCTACACCTTC

d_gene: TRBD1
abundance: .
j_gene: TRBJ2-3
v_gene: TRBV5-1
len: 15
CDR3aa: CASSTPEGATDTQYF
CDR3nt: TGCGCCAGCAGCACCCCTGAGGGGGCCACAGATACGCAGTATTTT

d_gene: .
abundance: .
j_gene: TRBJ2-2
v_gene: TRBV18
len: 13
CDR3aa: CASSPSRSGGLFF
CDR3nt: TGTGCCAGCTCACCATCCCGATCCGGAGGGCTGTTTTTT

d_gene: .
abundance: .
j_gene: TRBJ1-5
v_gene: TRBV28
len: 12
CDR3aa: CASSTGSQPQHF
CDR3nt: TGTGCCAGCAGTACAGGTAGTCAGCCCCAGCATTTT

d_gene: TRBD2
abundance: .
j_gene: TRBJ2-1
v_gene: TRBV5-1
len: 17
CDR3aa: CASSTSPGGGAINEQFF
CDR3nt: TGCGCCAGCAGCACCTCTCCTGGCGGGGGGGCAATCAATGAGCAGTTCTTC

d_gene: TRBD1
abundance: .
j_gene: TRBJ2-1
v_gene: TRBV29-1
len: 11
CDR3aa: CSVEPETGGFF
CDR3nt: TGCAGCGTTGAGCCGGAGACAGGGGGGTTCTTC

d_gene: .
abundance: .
j_gene: TRBJ2-2
v_gene: TRBV9
len: 15
CDR3aa: CASSPSLGDFEELFF
CDR3nt: TGTGCCAGCAGCCCCTCACTAGGGGACTTTGAGGAGCTGTTTTTT

d_gene: .
abundance: .
j_gene: TRBJ1-2
v_gene: TRBV5-1
len: 16
CDR3aa: CASSPHPTEPNYGYTF
CDR3nt: TGCGCCAGCAGCCCCCATCCGACAGAACCTAACTATGGCTACACCTTC

d_gene: .
abundance: .
j_gene: TRBJ1-2
v_gene: TRBV21-1
len: 15
CDR3aa: CASSIRTGPNYGYTF
CDR3nt: TGTGCCAGCAGCATAAGGACAGGTCCTAACTATGGCTACACCTTC

d_gene: .
abundance: .
j_gene: TRBJ2-1
v_gene: TRBV27
len: 16
CDR3aa: CASSFSSGNRMGEQFF
CDR3nt: TGTGCCAGCAGTTTTAGTAGCGGAAACCGGATGGGTGAGCAGTTCTTC

d_gene: .
abundance: .
j_gene: TRBJ1-4
v_gene: TRBV5-4
len: 14
CDR3aa: CASSLIGGNEKLFF
CDR3nt: TGTGCCAGCAGCCTTATTGGGGGTAATGAAAAACTGTTTTTT